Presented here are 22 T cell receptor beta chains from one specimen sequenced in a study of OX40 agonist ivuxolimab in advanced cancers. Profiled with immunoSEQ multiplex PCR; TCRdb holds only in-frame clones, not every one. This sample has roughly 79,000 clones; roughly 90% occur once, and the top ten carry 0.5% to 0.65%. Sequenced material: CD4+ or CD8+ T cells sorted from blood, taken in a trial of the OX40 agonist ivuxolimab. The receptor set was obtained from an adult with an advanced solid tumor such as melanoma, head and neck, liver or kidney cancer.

The CDR3 region has the DNA TGTGCCAGCAGCCTAGGACTAGCGGGAGGGAGAAAGACCCAGTACTTC. It translates to CASSLGLAGGRKTQYF. The genes are TRBV11-3 and TRBJ2-5; 15 bases are shared with TRBD2. The V gene's germline CDR1 is SGHNT and CDR2 YENEEA. Trimming took 5 bases from V and 6 from J; bases not matched to a gene: 7. CDR3 length equals 16 residues.

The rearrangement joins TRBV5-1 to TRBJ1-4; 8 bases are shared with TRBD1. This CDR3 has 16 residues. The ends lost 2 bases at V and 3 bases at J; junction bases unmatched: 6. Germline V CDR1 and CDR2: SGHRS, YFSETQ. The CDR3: CASSFRTGSANEKLFF. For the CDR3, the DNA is TGCGCCAGCAGCTTCAGGACAGGGAGTGCTAATGAAAAACTGTTTTTT.

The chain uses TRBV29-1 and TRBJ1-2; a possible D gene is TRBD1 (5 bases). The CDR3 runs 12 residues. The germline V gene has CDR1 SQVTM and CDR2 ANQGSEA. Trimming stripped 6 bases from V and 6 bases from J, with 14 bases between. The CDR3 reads CSVDTEFNGYTF. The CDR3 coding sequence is TGCAGCGTGGACACGGAGTTTAATGGCTACACCTTC.

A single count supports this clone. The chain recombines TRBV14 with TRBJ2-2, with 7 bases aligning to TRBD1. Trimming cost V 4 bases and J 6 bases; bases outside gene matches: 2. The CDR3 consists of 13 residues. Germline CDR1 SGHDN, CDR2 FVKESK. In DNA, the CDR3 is TGTGCCAGCAGCCGCGACAGGGCCGGGGAGCTGTTTTTT. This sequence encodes CASSRDRAGELFF.

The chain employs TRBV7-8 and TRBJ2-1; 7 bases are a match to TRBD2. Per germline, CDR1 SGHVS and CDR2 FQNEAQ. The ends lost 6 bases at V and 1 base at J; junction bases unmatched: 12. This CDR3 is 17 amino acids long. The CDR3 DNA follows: TGTGCCAGCAGACCCCCCCGGCGGGAGCGGTCCTACAATGAGCAGTTCTTC. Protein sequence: CASRPPRRERSYNEQFF.

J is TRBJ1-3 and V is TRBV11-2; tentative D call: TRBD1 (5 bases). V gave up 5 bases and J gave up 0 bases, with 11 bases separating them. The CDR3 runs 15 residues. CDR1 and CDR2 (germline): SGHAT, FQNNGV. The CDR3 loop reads CASSLRGFSGNTIYF. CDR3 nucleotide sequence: TGTGCCAGCAGCCTTAGGGGATTCTCTGGAAACACCATATATTTT.

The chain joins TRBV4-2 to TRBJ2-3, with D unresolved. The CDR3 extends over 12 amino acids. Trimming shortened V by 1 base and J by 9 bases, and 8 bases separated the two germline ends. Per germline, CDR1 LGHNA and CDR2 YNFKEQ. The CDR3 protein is CASSQVEATQYF. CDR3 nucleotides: TGTGCCAGCAGCCAAGTCGAGGCGACGCAGTATTTT.

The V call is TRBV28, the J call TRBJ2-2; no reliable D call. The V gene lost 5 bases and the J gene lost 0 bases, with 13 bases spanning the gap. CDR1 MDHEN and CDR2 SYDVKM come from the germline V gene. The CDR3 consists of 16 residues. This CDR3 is CASSLAGQPNTGELFF. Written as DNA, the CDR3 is TGTGCCAGCAGTCTGGCCGGGCAGCCGAACACCGGGGAGCTGTTTTTT.

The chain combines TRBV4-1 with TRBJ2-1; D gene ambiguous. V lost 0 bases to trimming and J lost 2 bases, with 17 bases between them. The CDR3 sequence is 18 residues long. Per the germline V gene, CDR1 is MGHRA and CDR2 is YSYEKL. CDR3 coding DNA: TGCGCCAGCAGCCAAGAGCGTTTGAGCCCCTCAACCTACAATGAGCAGTTCTTC. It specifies CASSQERLSPSTYNEQFF.

CDR3 region: CASSSGTPNSNQPQHF. CDR3 bases: TGTGCCAGCAGCTCCGGGACACCAAATAGCAATCAGCCCCAGCATTTT. The J gene is TRBJ1-5, the V gene TRBV7-8; D is possibly TRBD1 (6 bases). Germline values: CDR1 SGHVS, CDR2 FQNEAQ. Trimming shortened V by 4 bases and J by 0 bases, and 13 bases separated the two germline ends. This CDR3 has 16 residues.

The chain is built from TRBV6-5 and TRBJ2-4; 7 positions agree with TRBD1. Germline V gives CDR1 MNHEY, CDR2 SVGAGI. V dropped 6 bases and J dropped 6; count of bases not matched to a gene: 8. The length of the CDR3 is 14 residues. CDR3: CASSTTGTGNIQYF. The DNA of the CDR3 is TGTGCCAGCAGCACGACAGGGACGGGAAACATTCAGTACTTC.

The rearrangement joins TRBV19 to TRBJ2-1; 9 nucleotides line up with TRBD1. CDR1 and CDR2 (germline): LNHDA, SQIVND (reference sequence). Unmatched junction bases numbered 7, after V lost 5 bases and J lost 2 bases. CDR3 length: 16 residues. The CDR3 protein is CASSPTGTGPYNEQFF. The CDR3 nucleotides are TGTGCCAGTAGTCCTACCGGGACAGGGCCCTACAATGAGCAGTTCTTC.

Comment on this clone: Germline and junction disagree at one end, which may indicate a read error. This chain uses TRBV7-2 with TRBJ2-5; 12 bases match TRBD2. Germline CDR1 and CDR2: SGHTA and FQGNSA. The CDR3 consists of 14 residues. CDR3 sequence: CASSSGTSGPPPDF. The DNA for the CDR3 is TGTGCCAGCAGCTCAGGGACTAGCGGGCCCCCCCCAGACTTC.

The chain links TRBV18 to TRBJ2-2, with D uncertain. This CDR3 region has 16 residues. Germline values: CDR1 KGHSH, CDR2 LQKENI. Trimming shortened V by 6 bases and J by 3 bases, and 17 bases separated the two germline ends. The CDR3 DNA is TGTGCCAGCTCGCCTTTTCGGAGCGCGGACACCGGGGAGCTGTTTTTT. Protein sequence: CASSPFRSADTGELFF.

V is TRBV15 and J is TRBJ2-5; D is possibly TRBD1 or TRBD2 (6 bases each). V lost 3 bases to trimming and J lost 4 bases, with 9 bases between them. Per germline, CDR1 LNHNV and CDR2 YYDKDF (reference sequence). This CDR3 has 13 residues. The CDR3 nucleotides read TGTGCCACCAGCAGGGGGGGCGGAGAGACCCAGTACTTC. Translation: CATSRGGGETQYF.

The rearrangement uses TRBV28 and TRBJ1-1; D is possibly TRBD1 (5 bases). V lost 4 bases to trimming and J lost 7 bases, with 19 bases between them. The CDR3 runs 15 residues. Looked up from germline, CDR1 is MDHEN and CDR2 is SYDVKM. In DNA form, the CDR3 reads TGTGCCAGCAGTTGGTCGGCCTCCAGGGTTGATGAAGCTTTCTTT. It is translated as CASSWSASRVDEAFF.

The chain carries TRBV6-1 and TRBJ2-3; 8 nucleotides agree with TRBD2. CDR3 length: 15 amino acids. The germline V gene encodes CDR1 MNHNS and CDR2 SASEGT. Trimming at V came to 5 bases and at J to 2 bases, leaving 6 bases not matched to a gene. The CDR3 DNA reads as TGTGCCAGCAGTATCGGGGGGGCATACACAGATACGCAGTATTTT. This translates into CASSIGGAYTDTQYF.

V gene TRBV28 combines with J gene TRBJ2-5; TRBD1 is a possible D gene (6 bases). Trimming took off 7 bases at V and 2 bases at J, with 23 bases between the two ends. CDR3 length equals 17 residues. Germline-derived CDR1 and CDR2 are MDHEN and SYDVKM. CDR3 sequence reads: CASNSPKGGALQETQYF. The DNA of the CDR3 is TGTGCCAGCAACTCACCCAAAGGGGGAGCCTTACAAGAGACCCAGTACTTC. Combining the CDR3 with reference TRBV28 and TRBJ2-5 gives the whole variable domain DVKVTQSSRYLVKRTGEKVFLECVQDMDHENMFWYRQDPGLGLRLIYFSYDVKMKEKGDIPEGYSVSREKKERFSLILESASTNQTSMYLCASNSPKGGALQETQYFGPGTRLLVL.

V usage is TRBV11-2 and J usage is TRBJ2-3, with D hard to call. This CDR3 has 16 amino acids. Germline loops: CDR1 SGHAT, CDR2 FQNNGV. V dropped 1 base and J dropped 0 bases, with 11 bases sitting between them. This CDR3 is CASSLAVPTSTDTQYF. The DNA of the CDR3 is TGTGCCAGCAGCTTAGCGGTGCCAACTAGCACAGATACGCAGTATTTT.

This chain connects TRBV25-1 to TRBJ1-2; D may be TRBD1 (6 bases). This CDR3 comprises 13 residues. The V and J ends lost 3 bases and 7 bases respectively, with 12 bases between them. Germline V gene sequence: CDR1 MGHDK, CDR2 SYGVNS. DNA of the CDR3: TGTGCCAGCAGTGATCAACAGGGATCTGGCTACACCTTC. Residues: CASSDQQGSGYTF.

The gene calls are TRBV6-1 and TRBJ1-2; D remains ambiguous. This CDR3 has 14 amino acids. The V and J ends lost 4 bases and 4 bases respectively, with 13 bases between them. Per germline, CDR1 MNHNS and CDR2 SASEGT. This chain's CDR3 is CASSAARNFYGYTF. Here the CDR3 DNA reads TGTGCCAGCAGTGCAGCAAGGAATTTCTATGGCTACACCTTC.

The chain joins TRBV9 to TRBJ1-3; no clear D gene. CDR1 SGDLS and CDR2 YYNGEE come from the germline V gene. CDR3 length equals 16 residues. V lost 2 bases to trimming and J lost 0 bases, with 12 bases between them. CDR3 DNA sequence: TGTGCCAGCAGCGTCGGAGGGCTAAGCTCTGGAAACACCATATATTTT. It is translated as CASSVGGLSSGNTIYF.